This entry features one TCR beta chain sequence. Antigen specificity is unknown. Germline lookup yields CDR1 MNHEY and CDR2 SVGAGI. Trimming removed 6 bases from V and 4 bases from J; junction bases left unmatched: 8. The CDR3 covers 14 residues. Runs used v3.0 of the immunoSEQ assay and were done at survey level. Profiled with immunoSEQ multiplex PCR; TCRdb holds only in-frame clones, not every one. The data contain 25,000 to 35,000 clones, 82% of them singletons. This specimen belongs to a study of long-term antiretroviral therapy in people with HIV. Study results and limitations: Viral resistance, ART adherence and therapy changes all lacked available data.

This chain connects TRBV6-5 to TRBJ1-2; 7 bases line up with TRBD1. The sequencing here drew on unsorted PBMCs, taken 2.9 years after starting antiretroviral therapy. The source of this sequence is a man aged 50 or older with HIV. The CDR3: CASSRDSSTYGYTF. CDR3 DNA: TGTGCCAGCAGCCGGGACAGTTCCACCTATGGCTACACCTTC.